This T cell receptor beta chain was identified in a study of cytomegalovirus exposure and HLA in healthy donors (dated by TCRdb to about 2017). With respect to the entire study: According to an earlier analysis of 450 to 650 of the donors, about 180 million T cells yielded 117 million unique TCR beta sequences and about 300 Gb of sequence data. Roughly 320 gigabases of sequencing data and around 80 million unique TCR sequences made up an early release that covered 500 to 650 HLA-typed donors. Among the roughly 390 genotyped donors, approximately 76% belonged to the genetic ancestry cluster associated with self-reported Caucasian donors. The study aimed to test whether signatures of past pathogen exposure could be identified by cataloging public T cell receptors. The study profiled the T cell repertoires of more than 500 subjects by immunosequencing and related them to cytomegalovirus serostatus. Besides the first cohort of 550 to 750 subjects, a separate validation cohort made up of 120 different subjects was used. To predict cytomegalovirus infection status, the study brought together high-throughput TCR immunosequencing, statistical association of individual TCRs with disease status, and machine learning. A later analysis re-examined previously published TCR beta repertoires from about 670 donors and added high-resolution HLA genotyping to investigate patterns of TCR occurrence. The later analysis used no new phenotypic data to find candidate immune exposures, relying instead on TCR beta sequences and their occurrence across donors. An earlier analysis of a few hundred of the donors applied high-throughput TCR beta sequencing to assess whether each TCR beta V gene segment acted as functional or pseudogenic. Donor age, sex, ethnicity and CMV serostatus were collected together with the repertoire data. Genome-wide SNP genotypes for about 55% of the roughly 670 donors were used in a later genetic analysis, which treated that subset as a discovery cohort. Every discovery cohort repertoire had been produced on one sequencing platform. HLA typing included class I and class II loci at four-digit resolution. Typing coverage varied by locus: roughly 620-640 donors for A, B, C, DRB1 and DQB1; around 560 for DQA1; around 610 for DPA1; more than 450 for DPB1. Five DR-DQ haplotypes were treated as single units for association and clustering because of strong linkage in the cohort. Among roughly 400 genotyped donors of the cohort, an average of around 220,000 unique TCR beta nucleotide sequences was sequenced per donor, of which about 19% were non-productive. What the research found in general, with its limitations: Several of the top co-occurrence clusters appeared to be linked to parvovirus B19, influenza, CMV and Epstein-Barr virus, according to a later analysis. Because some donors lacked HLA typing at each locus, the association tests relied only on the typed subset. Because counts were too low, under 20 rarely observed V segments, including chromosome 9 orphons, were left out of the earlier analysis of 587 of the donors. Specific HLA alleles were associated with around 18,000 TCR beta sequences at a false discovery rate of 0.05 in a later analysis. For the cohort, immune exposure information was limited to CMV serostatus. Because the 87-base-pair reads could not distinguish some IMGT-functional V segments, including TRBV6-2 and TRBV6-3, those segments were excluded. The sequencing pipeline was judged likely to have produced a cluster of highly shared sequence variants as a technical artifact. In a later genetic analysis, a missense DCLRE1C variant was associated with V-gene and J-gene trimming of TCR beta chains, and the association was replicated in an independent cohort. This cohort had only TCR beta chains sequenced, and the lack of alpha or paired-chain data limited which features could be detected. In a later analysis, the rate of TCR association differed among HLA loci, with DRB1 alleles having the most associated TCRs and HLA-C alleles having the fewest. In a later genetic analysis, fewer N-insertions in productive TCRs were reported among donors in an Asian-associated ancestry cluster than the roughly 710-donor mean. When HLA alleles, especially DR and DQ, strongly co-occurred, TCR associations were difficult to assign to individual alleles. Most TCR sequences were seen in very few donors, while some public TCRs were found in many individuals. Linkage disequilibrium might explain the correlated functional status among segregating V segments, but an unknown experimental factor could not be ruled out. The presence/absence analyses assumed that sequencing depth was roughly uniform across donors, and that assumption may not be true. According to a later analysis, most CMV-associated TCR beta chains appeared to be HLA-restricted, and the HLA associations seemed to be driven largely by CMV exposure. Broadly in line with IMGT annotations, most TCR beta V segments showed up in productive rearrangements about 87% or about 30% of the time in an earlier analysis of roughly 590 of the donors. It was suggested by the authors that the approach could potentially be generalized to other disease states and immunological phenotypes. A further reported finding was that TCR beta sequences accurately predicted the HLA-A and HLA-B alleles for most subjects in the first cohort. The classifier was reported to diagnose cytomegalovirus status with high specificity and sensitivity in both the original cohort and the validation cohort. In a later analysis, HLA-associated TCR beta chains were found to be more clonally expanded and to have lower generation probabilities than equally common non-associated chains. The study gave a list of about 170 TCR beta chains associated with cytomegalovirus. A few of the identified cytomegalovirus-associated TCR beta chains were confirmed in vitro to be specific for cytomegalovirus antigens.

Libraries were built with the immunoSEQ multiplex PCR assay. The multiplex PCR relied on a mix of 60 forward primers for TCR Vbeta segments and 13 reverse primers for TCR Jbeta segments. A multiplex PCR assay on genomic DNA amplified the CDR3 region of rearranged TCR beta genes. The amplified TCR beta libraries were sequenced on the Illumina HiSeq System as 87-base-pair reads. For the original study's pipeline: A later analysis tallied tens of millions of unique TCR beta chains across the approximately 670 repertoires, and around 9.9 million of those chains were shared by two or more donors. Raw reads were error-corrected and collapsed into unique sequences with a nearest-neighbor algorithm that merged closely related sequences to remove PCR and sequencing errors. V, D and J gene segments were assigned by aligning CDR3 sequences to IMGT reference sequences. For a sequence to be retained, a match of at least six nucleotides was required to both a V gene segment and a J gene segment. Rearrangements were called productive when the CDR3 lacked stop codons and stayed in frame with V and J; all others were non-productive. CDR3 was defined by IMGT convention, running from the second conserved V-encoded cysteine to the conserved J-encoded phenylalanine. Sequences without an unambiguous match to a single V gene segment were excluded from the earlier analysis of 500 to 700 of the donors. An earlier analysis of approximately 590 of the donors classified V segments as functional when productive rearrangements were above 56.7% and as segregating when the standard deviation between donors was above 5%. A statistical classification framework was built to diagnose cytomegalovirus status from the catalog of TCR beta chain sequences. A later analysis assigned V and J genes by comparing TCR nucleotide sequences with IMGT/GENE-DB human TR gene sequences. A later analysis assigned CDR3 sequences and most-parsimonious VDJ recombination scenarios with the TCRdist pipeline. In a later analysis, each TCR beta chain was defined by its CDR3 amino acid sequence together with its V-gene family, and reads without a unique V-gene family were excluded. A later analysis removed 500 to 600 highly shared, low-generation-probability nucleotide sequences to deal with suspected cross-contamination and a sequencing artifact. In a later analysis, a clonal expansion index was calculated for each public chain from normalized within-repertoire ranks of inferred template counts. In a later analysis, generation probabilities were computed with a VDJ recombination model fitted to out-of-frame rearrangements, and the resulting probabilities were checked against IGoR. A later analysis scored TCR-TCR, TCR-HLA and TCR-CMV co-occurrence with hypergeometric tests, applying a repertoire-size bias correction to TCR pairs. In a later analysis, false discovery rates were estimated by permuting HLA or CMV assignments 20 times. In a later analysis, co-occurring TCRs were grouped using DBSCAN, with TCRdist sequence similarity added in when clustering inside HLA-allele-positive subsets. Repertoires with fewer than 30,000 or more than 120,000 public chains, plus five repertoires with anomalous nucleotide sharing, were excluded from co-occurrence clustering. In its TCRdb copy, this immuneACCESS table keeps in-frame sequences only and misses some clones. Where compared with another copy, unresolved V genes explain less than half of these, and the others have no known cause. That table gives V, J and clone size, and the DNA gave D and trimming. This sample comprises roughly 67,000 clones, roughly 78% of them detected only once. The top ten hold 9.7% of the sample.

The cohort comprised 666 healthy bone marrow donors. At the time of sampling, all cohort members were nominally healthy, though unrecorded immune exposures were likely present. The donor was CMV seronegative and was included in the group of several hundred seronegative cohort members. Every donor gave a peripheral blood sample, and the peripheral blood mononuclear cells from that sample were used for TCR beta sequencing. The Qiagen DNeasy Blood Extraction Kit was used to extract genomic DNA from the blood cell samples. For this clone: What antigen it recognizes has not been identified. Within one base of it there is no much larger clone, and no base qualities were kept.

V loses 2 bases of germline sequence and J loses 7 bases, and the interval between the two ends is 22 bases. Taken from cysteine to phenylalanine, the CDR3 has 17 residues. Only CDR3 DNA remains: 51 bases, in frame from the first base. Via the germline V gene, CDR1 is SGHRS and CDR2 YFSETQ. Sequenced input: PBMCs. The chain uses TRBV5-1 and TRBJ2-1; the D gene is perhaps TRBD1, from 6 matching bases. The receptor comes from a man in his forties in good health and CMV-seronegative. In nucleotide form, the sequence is TGCGCCAGCAGCTTAAAGTCAGGACAGACTACACGGAATGAGCAGTTCTTC. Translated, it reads CASSLKSGQTTRNEQFF.